The sample holds one count of the clone carrying this TCR beta chain. The entry originates in a study of CD4 T cells in relation to SARS-CoV-2 and coronaviruses. Germline CDR1 and CDR2: KGHDR and SFDVKD. The CDR3 has 11 amino acids. The germline V and J ends were trimmed by 9 bases and 5 bases, with 7 bases remaining between them. The assay was immunoSEQ multiplex PCR, and TCRdb's table has in-frame clones only and misses some. This table holds 35,000 to 40,000 clones, approximately 85% found once. The source is an adult with COVID-19. The specimen was memory CD4+ T cells from PBMCs. This chain links TRBV24-1 with TRBJ1-5; D gene ambiguous. CDR3 region: CATGWDQPQHF. CDR3 DNA: TGTGCCACCGGATGGGATCAGCCCCAGCATTTT.